This T cell receptor (beta chain) came from a study of radiation and T cells in renal cell carcinoma. Study-level results: No pretreatment tumor biopsies were available for baseline clonotypes. Top tumor clonotypes rose in blood 2 weeks post-radiation, then contracted.

TCRdb keeps only in-frame clones here, not all; method: immunoSEQ multiplex PCR. Among 100,000 to 150,000 clones, around 81% were seen once, and the ten largest hold around 6.1%. Comment on this clone: Its antigen remains unknown.

Described time point: blood 2 weeks post-SBRT. The treatment was: 15 Gy SBRT to primary tumor, nephrectomy 4 weeks later. Clear cell pathology was present in this patient's renal cell carcinoma. This TCR was sampled from a man aged 45-65 years with renal cell carcinoma. This specimen consisted of blood, obtained from a patient whose treatment included radiotherapy and nephrectomy.

The DNA for the CDR3 is TGCGCCAGCAGCCCGAACAGGGTGGGGGATTCACCCCTCCACTTT. The encoded protein is CASSPNRVGDSPLHF. The chain carries TRBV5-1 and TRBJ1-6; maybe TRBD1 (6 bases). Germline V gene sequence: CDR1 SGHRS, CDR2 YFSETQ. The ends were cut back, 4 bases at V and 8 bases at J, with 16 bases in the middle. The CDR3 spans 15 residues.